This TCR beta chain emerged from a study of response to subunit inactivated influenza vaccine. The CDR3 covers 18 residues. V lost 5 bases, J lost 2 bases, and 15 bases stayed unmatched. The V gene's germline CDR1 is LGHDT and CDR2 YNNKEL (reference sequence). This clonotype has a handful of counts. TCRdb re-derived calls from the RT-PCR reads in MiXCR, one entry per CDR3 protein. The repertoire has hundreds of thousands of distinct CDR3 sequences, approximately 14% of them found once; the top ten carry more than 9%. The receptor was derived from a man aged 45-65 years who received an inactivated influenza vaccine. The gene calls are TRBV3-1 and TRBJ2-5; 9 bases are shared with TRBD2. The input for sequencing was PBMCs from blood, taken 11 to 12 days after vaccination. The CDR3 bases are TGTGCCAGCAGCACCCGGGGAGCTAGCGGGGTAATTCAAGAGACCCAGTACTTC. Amino acid sequence: CASSTRGASGVIQETQYF.